Each of the 24 T cell receptor beta chains below was sequenced from the same sample in a study of T cell changes during pregnancy in multiple sclerosis. Profiled with immunoSEQ multiplex PCR; TCRdb holds only in-frame clones, not every one. The table includes more than 35,000 clones, around 92% detected once. This sample comprised CD4+ T cells from peripheral blood mononuclear cells, obtained in the third trimester of pregnancy. These receptors were obtained from a female donor with multiple sclerosis, enrolled in a pregnancy study.

This rearrangement joins TRBV2 to TRBJ2-5; TRBD2 matches 8 bases. The DNA end favors TRBJ2-7, so the J call may be wrong. The CDR3 is 14 amino acids. Germline CDR1 is SNHLY and CDR2 is FYNNEI. CDR3 sequence reads: CASHPGLAYNEQYF. Here the CDR3 DNA reads TGTGCCAGCCACCCCGGACTAGCATACAACGAGCAGTACTTC.

The chain couples TRBV30 to TRBJ2-2, with TRBD2 matching 7 bases. Germline-derived CDR1 and CDR2 are GTSNPN and SVGIG (reference sequence). V dropped 7 bases and J dropped 2; count of bases not matched to a gene: 10. This CDR3 has 15 residues. As DNA, the CDR3 is TGTGCCTACCCCCCCCCGGGGGGTAACACCGGGGAGCTGTTTTTT. It specifies CAYPPPGGNTGELFF. Full variable domain (missing parts from reference TRBV30 and TRBJ2-2): SQTIHQWPATLVQPVGSPLSLECTVEGTSNPNLYWYRQAAGRGLQLLFYSVGIGQISSEVPQNLSASRPQDRQFILSSKKLLLSDSGFYLCAYPPPGGNTGELFFGEGSRLTVL.

The chain carries TRBV30 and TRBJ2-1, with D possibly matching TRBD2 (6 bases). The CDR3 sequence is 13 residues long. V was pared by 1 base and J by 10 bases, with 14 bases between. Germline CDR1 and CDR2: GTSNPN and SVGIG (reference sequence). CDR3 sequence: CAWSAHPGREQFF. CDR3 DNA: TGTGCCTGGAGTGCCCACCCAGGGAGGGAGCAGTTCTTC.

The chain recombines TRBV18 with TRBJ1-3, with D possibly TRBD1 on 5 matching bases. CDR3 size: 15 residues. In germline, CDR1 is KGHSH, CDR2 LQKENI. V dropped 2 bases and J dropped 0 bases, with 8 bases sitting between them. In nucleotides, the CDR3 is TGTGCCAGCTCACCAGACAGCAGCTCTGGAAACACCATATATTTT. Translated, it gives CASSPDSSSGNTIYF.

The CDR3 DNA is TGTGCCAGCAGCTTATTAGCGGCCTACCAAGAGACCCAGTACTTC. This translates into CASSLLAAYQETQYF. The chain combines TRBV7-2 with TRBJ2-5, with D possibly TRBD2 on 6 matching bases. The CDR3 has 15 amino acids. Germline V gene lookup returns CDR1 SGHTA and CDR2 FQGNSA. V was trimmed by 2 bases and J by 0 bases, leaving 10 bases between them.

This clone is a singleton in its sample. The chain uses TRBV30 and TRBJ1-1; possibly TRBD1 for D (5 bases). V lost 3 bases to trimming and J lost 1 base, with 12 bases between them. The CDR3 has 14 residues. Looked up from germline, CDR1 is GTSNPN and CDR2 is SVGIG (reference sequence). The CDR3 DNA is TGTGCCTGGAGGGAGGGGTGGGGGAACACTGAAGCTTTCTTT. Translated, it gives CAWREGWGNTEAFF.

The CDR3 nucleotides are TGTGCCAGCAGTATCCCACAGCGGGGAAAAGAGACCCAGTACTTC. This codes for CASSIPQRGKETQYF. The rearrangement uses TRBV6-6 and TRBJ2-5, with TRBD2 matching over 7 bases. Germline V lookup: CDR1 MNHNY, CDR2 SVGAGI (reference sequence). The trim removed 5 bases at V and 3 bases at J, leaving 9 bases unmatched. The CDR3 loop spans 15 amino acids.

This clone was seen a single time. This chain uses TRBV27 with TRBJ1-6, with D maybe TRBD1 (6 bases). V lost 4 bases and J 6 bases, leaving 10 bases between the germline ends. CDR1 is MNHEY and CDR2 is SMNVEV in the germline V gene (reference sequence). The CDR3 loop spans 14 amino acids. CDR3 DNA sequence: TGTGCCAGCAGTTCCAGGACAGCTAATTCACCCCTCCACTTT. Translation gives CASSSRTANSPLHF.

This clone has just one count. V is TRBV5-5 and J is TRBJ2-1, with D perhaps matching TRBD2 (6 bases). Per germline, CDR1 SGHKS and CDR2 YYEKEE (reference sequence). Trimming shortened V by 2 bases and J by 0 bases, and 12 bases separated the two germline ends. The CDR3 consists of 16 residues. DNA for the CDR3: TGTGCCAGCAGCTTCCGGGAGTGGGCCTCCTACAATGAGCAGTTCTTC. It specifies CASSFREWASYNEQFF.

This chain's CDR3 is CASSLAASGIGNEQFF. DNA for the CDR3: TGTGCCAGCAGCTTAGCAGCTAGCGGGATTGGTAATGAGCAGTTCTTC. This chain uses TRBV7-9 with TRBJ2-1, with 9 positions matching TRBD2. CDR1 is SEHNR, CDR2 FQNEAQ, per germline (reference sequence). The CDR3 runs to 16 residues. With V trimmed by 0 bases and J by 7 bases, 7 bases remained unmatched.

J is TRBJ2-1 and V is TRBV6-5, with a weak D call TRBD1 (7 bases). V was trimmed by 5 bases and J by 1 base, leaving 12 bases between them. CDR1 and CDR2 from the germline V gene are MNHEY and SVGAGI. The CDR3 loop spans 15 amino acids. CDR3 amino acids: CASSKSGGSYNEQFF. DNA for the CDR3: TGTGCCAGCAGTAAGTCAGGGGGGTCCTACAATGAGCAGTTCTTC.

This chain connects TRBV7-9 to TRBJ2-7; 8 nucleotides agree with TRBD2. The CDR3 is made up of 14 amino acids. V was pared by 6 bases and J by 3 bases, with 7 bases of the junction left unmatched. CDR1 SEHNR and CDR2 FQNEAQ come from the germline V gene (reference sequence). CDR3 coding DNA: TGTGCCAGCAGTCAAGCGAGCGGGAGCTACGAGCAGTACTTC. Its translation: CASSQASGSYEQYF.

V gene TRBV7-8 combines with J gene TRBJ1-4; 10 bases align to TRBD1. The V gene's germline CDR1 is SGHVS and CDR2 FQNEAQ. This CDR3 is 16 amino acids long. With 5 bases clipped from V and 7 bases from J, the junction kept 10 bases outside the gene matches. CDR3 nucleotides: TGTGCCAGCAGCCAAGCCTCCGGGACAGGGGTTGAAAAACTGTTTTTT. It is translated as CASSQASGTGVEKLFF.

The V gene is TRBV28, the J gene TRBJ2-7; 11 bases are shared with TRBD2. The V gene's germline CDR1 is MDHEN and CDR2 SYDVKM. V lost 5 bases and J lost 2; bases outside the gene matches: 5. This CDR3 has 15 residues. CDR3 nucleotides: TGTGCCAGCAGTACTAGCGGGAGCACCACCTACGAGCAGTACTTC. Translating gives CASSTSGSTTYEQYF.

This clone appeared a single time. This chain joins TRBV2 and TRBJ1-1; 10 bases agree with TRBD1. Trimming removed 8 bases from V and 1 base from J; junction bases left unmatched: 4. The CDR3 extends over 14 amino acids. CDR1 is SNHLY and CDR2 is FYNNEI in the germline V gene. The CDR3 spells CASRRQGANTEAFF. CDR3 bases: TGTGCCAGCCGTAGACAGGGGGCGAACACTGAAGCTTTCTTT.

CDR3 bases: TGTGCCAGCAGCCCTGAAGCCCCCTACGAGCAGTACTTC. Its translation: CASSPEAPYEQYF. The rearrangement links TRBV7-8 to TRBJ2-7; D call uncertain. The CDR3 is 13 amino acids. Trimming removed 5 bases from V and 2 bases from J, with 10 bases in between. Germline-derived CDR1 and CDR2 are SGHVS and FQNEAQ.

The genes are TRBV28 and TRBJ2-7; D uncertain. The V and J ends lost 6 bases and 0 bases respectively, with 21 bases between them. Germline V CDR1 and CDR2: MDHEN, SYDVKM. This CDR3 spans 17 amino acids. Here the CDR3 reads CASSYTRRYATSYEQYF. The CDR3 nucleotides read TGTGCCAGCAGCTATACGAGGCGGTACGCCACCTCCTACGAGCAGTACTTC.

The genes are TRBV5-1 and TRBJ2-5, with 9 positions matching TRBD1. CDR3 length: 15 amino acids. Looked up from germline, CDR1 is SGHRS and CDR2 is YFSETQ. V lost 1 base and J lost 5; bases outside the gene matches: 6. The CDR3 bases are TGCGCCAGCAGCTTGACGGGACAGGGTTGGGAGACCCAGTACTTC. Translated, it gives CASSLTGQGWETQYF.

The CDR3 sequence is CAISPGGVSNEKLFF. The CDR3 DNA sequence: TGTGCCATCAGTCCAGGGGGCGTCTCTAATGAAAAACTGTTTTTT. V usage is TRBV10-3 and J usage is TRBJ1-4, with TRBD1 identical over 8 bases. Trimming at V came to 5 bases and at J to 3 bases, leaving 5 bases not matched to a gene. Germline V CDR1 and CDR2: ENHRY, SYGVKD. The CDR3 contains 15 residues.

This chain joins TRBV7-2 and TRBJ1-3; TRBD1 might be the D (5 bases). The CDR3 extends over 14 amino acids. The V end lost 3 bases, the J end lost 0 bases, and 6 bases lay between the germline ends. Germline CDR1 SGHTA, CDR2 FQGNSA. CDR3 bases: TGTGCCAGCAGCTTTGACAGCTCTGGAAACACCATATATTTT. Its protein product is CASSFDSSGNTIYF. Full variable domain (remainder filled in from reference TRBV7-2 and TRBJ1-3): GAGVSQSPSNKVTEKGKDVELRCDPISGHTALYWYRQSLGQGLEFLIYFQGNSAPDKSGLPSDRFSAERTGGSVSTLTIQRTQQEDSAVYLCASSFDSSGNTIYFGEGSWLTVV.

This chain links TRBV9 with TRBJ2-1; 11 bases are shared with TRBD2. This CDR3 is built from 18 residues. Trimming at V came to 7 bases and at J to 8 bases, leaving 20 bases not matched to a gene. The germline gives CDR1 SGDLS, CDR2 YYNGEE. This chain's CDR3 is CASLERLAGGHGSDEQFF. CDR3 DNA sequence: TGTGCCAGCCTAGAGAGGCTAGCGGGAGGTCACGGTAGCGATGAGCAGTTCTTC.

On this clone itself: The junction departs from the called germline gene at one end, perhaps through a read error. The V call is TRBV7-7, the J call TRBJ2-2, with 9 nucleotides matching TRBD2. Germline CDR1 reads SSHAT; CDR2 reads FNYEAQ (reference sequence). The CDR3 is 15 residues long. This CDR3 is CASSSSGTSPGELFF. CDR3 nucleotides: TGTGCTAGCAGCTCCTCCGGGACTAGCCCCGGGGAGCTGTTTTTT.

This chain uses TRBV30 with TRBJ2-7; tentatively, D is TRBD2 (5 bases). V gave up 0 bases and J gave up 6 bases, with 15 bases separating them. Germline CDR1 reads GTSNPN; CDR2 reads SVGIG (reference sequence). This CDR3 contains 14 residues. Here the CDR3 reads CAWSVARERGEQYF. CDR3 in DNA: TGTGCCTGGAGTGTTGCCCGGGAAAGAGGCGAGCAGTACTTC.

This chain connects TRBV19 to TRBJ2-7; 10 nucleotides align to TRBD2. The CDR3 is 14 amino acids. J lost 3 bases, V lost 8 bases, and 7 bases had no gene match. Germline V lookup: CDR1 LNHDA, CDR2 SQIVND (reference sequence). The CDR3 DNA is TGTGCCAGTTCACACTCTAGCGGGGGCTACGAGCAGTACTTC. It encodes CASSHSSGGYEQYF.